This note documents a single TCR beta chain sequence. V lost 3 bases to trimming and J lost 2 bases; unmatched junction nucleotides: 8. Germline CDR1 is MNHNS and CDR2 is SASEGT. This CDR3 is 16 amino acids long. These data belong to a study of blood T cell repertoires in COVID-19. The wider study: T cells, B-cell-depleted T cells, or PBMCs provided the cDNA or gDNA that served as material.

Libraries were prepared by immunoSEQ multiplex PCR; TCRdb keeps only in-frame clonotypes and omits some of them. The sample carries 200,000 to 250,000 clones, around 81% recorded once. The TCR originated in a man aged 25 to 40 who had recovered from COVID-19. The chain combines TRBV6-1 with TRBJ2-7, with TRBD1 matching 9 bases. Material: peripheral blood. The CDR3 here is CASSDSYGQGTYEQYV. DNA for the CDR3: TGTGCCAGCAGTGATTCGTACGGACAGGGGACCTACGAGCAGTACGTC.